Following are 3 T cell receptor beta chains from one sample sequenced in a study of cytomegalovirus exposure and HLA in healthy donors. PCR primers comprised 60 Vbeta and 13 Jbeta primers. Data came from immunoSEQ multiplex PCR; TCRdb stores just in-frame clones and leaves some out. The table includes roughly 150,000 clones, 70% to 90% detected once. Sequencing used PBMCs. These receptors all come from a woman under 30 in good health and CMV-seronegative.

The rearrangement joins TRBV6-5 to TRBJ2-7, with unresolved D. CDR1 is MNHEY, CDR2 SVGAGI, per germline. V was shortened by 2 bases and J by 0 bases, with 11 bases between the two germline ends. The CDR3 is 15 residues long. The CDR3 DNA reads as TGTGCCAGCAGTTACGGCCAGCGATCCTCCTACGAGCAGTACTTC. Translated: CASSYGQRSSYEQYF.

V and J are TRBV15 and TRBJ2-1, with 9 bases aligning to TRBD1. Germline CDR1 and CDR2: LNHNV and YYDKDF (reference sequence). V trimming: 1 base; J trimming: 5 bases; junction bases outside the gene matches: 3. This CDR3 is 15 amino acids long. DNA of the CDR3: TGTGCCACCAGCAGAGTTGGGACAGGGAACAATGAGCAGTTCTTC. Its protein is CATSRVGTGNNEQFF.

The chain has TRBV10-3 and TRBJ2-5; D gene unclear. V was clipped by 4 bases and J by 2 bases, with 14 bases between them. The CDR3 runs to 15 residues. CDR1 is ENHRY, CDR2 SYGVKD, per germline. The CDR3 coding sequence is TGTGCCATCAGTGGGTTCGACACAGAGCAAGAGACCCAGTACTTC. This gives the protein CAISGFDTEQETQYF.